This is a list of T cell receptor beta chains from one sample in a study of control samples from healthy donors and cancer patients. Sequencing was performed with immunoSEQ multiplex PCR; in TCRdb, only in-frame clones are kept and a portion is missing. The table lists around 110,000 clones, roughly 93% of them singletons. The specimen was blood. The source is a man in his thirties or forties in good health. Each CDR3 is given with its conserved first and last residue. A D gene is named only where the DNA matches it firmly. Size tells how often a clone was seen (once, few, many) or the class of an expanded clone, and some rows leave it out.

DNA	CDR3	size	V	J	D
TGTGCCAGCAGCTTAGGGGGTTTCGGCGATAAAGCTTTCTTT	CASSLGGFGDKAFF	once	TRBV11-2	TRBJ1-1	.
TGCGCCAGCAGCACAGACTTCTATGGCTACACCTTC	CASSTDFYGYTF	.	TRBV5-1	TRBJ1-2	.
TGTGCCAGCTCACCACCGTTCAGCGGGGGGGCTCGGGAGACCCAGTACTTC	CASSPPFSGGARETQYF	.	TRBV18	TRBJ2-5	TRBD2
TGTGCCAGCAGCGTAGACCCTAGCTCCTACGAGCAGTACTTC	CASSVDPSSYEQYF	.	TRBV9	TRBJ2-7	.
TGCGCCAGCAGCTTGGCAAACAGGGGAGCTAATGAAAAACTGTTTTTT	CASSLANRGANEKLFF	.	TRBV5-1	TRBJ1-4	TRBD1
TGTGCCAGCAGCTCAGGATACGAGCAGTTCTTC	CASSSGYEQFF	.	TRBV7-7	TRBJ2-1	.
TGTGCCAGCAGCCAAGGACTGGCAGGGGAGACCCAGTACTTC	CASSQGLAGETQYF	.	TRBV3-1/TRBV3-2	TRBJ2-5	.
TGTGCCAGCAGCTTCTCACAGGACCTCTATGGCTACACCTTC	CASSFSQDLYGYTF	.	TRBV7-2	TRBJ1-2	.
TGCGCCAGCAGCCGGATCGGGACATACGAGCAGTACTTC	CASSRIGTYEQYF	.	TRBV5-1	TRBJ2-7	.
TGTGCCAGCAAGGGAGGTAAGGTTAGGGTTGGAAATCAGCCCCAGCATTTT	CASKGGKVRVGNQPQHF	.	TRBV6-4	TRBJ1-5	.
TGTGCCAGCAGCCCCGGGGTCGATGAAAAACTGTTTTTT	CASSPGVDEKLFF	.	TRBV5-4	TRBJ1-4	.
TGTGCCAGCTCTCAAAGGGACGTGAACACCGGGGAGCTGTTTTTT	CASSQRDVNTGELFF	.	TRBV18	TRBJ2-2	.
TGTGCCTGGAGTGTAGTTGGGTCGAACACTGAAGCTTTCTTT	CAWSVVGSNTEAFF	once	TRBV30	TRBJ1-1	.
TGTGCCATCAGTGTATACGGGGTCCTTTCGGGGGAGCAGTACTTC	CAISVYGVLSGEQYF	.	TRBV10-3	TRBJ2-7	.
TGTGCCTGGAGTAAATACAATGAGCAGTTCTTC	CAWSKYNEQFF	.	TRBV30	TRBJ2-1	.
TGTGCCAGCAGCCAATATCAGGGGCCCGGAAACACCATATATTTT	CASSQYQGPGNTIYF	.	TRBV3-1/TRBV3-2	TRBJ1-3	.
TGTGCCATCAGCAAAGAAACGGACAGCTTATCCTACAATGAGCAGTTCTTC	CAISKETDSLSYNEQFF	.	TRBV10-3	TRBJ2-1	.
TGTGCCAGCAGTCCGTTGGAGTCGACAGGTATAAATCAGCCCCAGCATTTT	CASSPLESTGINQPQHF	.	TRBV27	TRBJ1-5	.
TGCAGTGTGGGGAGAGGGCATGAGCAGTTCTTC	CSVGRGHEQFF	few	TRBV20-1	TRBJ2-1	.
TGTGCCAGCAGCCAAGCCCCGCCCTATTTTGCAACTAATGAAAAACTGTTTTTT	CASSQAPPYFATNEKLFF	.	TRBV3-1/TRBV3-2	TRBJ1-4	.
TGTGCCAGCAGGGTGGGGGGCACCCGCAATCAGCCCCAGCATTTT	CASRVGGTRNQPQHF	.	TRBV27	TRBJ1-5	.
TGCGCCAGCAGCTCCGACATTACTAGCACAGATACGCAGTATTTT	CASSSDITSTDTQYF	.	TRBV5-1	TRBJ2-3	.
TGTGCCAGTAGTATACCAGGGAACTATGGCTACACCTTC	CASSIPGNYGYTF	.	TRBV19	TRBJ1-2	.
TGTGCCACTCAGCGGGGGGACACCGGGGAGCTGTTTTTT	CATQRGDTGELFF	.	TRBV6-5	TRBJ2-2	TRBD2
TGCGCCAGCAGCCAAGATCTGATAGGGAGGCAGGGGGCGGCCGGGGCCAACGTCCTGACTTTC	CASSQDLIGRQGAAGANVLTF	.	TRBV4-1	TRBJ2-6	TRBD1
TGTGCCAGCAGCTTACGGGGGGGAAATGAGCAGTTCTTC	CASSLRGGNEQFF	.	TRBV7-2	TRBJ2-1	TRBD2
TGTGCCAGCAGCTTGGTAGGGGACAATCAGCCCCAGCATTTT	CASSLVGDNQPQHF	.	TRBV5-6	TRBJ1-5	.
TGTGCCAGCAGCGCAAACCTCGGGACAGGGTACCTCCAAGAGACCCAGTACTTC	CASSANLGTGYLQETQYF	.	TRBV4-2	TRBJ2-5	TRBD1
TGTGCCAGCACTAGGATGGACAGGGCGAATCAGCCCCAGCATTTT	CASTRMDRANQPQHF	.	TRBV6-5	TRBJ1-5	TRBD1
TGTGCTAGTGGTTTGGTTAGTGGGGTCGGCTCCTACAATGAGCAGTTCTTC	CASGLVSGVGSYNEQFF	once	TRBV12-5	TRBJ2-1	.
TGTGCCAGCAGCTTAGATATGGACGGTGAAGCTTTCTTT	CASSLDMDGEAFF	.	TRBV7-9	TRBJ1-1	.
TGTGCCAGCAGCCCAACCAGTGGAGGACAGCCCCAGCATTTT	CASSPTSGGQPQHF	.	TRBV9	TRBJ1-5	.
TGTGCCAGCACGCCGGGGGGATACAGGGGGCGAACGAACACTGAAGCTTTCTTT	CASTPGGYRGRTNTEAFF	.	TRBV14	TRBJ1-1	TRBD1
TGTGCCAGCAGCTTAGGAACCGGGACCGCCAGCGAGACCCAGTACTTC	CASSLGTGTASETQYF	.	TRBV7-6	TRBJ2-5	.
TGTGCCAGCAGCTTAGGAAGATCAGGCCCTCTCGGGGTCGATTCACCCCTCCACTTT	CASSLGRSGPLGVDSPLHF	.	TRBV7-9	TRBJ1-6	.
TGTGCCAGCAGCCGTAGCACAGATACGCAGTATTTT	CASSRSTDTQYF	.	TRBV3-1/TRBV3-2	TRBJ2-3	.
TGTGCCAGCAGTATAGCGACAGGAAACACTGAAGCTTTCTTT	CASSIATGNTEAFF	.	TRBV25-1	TRBJ1-1	.
TGTGCCAGCAGCTTAGCGACAGCCTTTGGCTACACCTTC	CASSLATAFGYTF	few	TRBV7-9	TRBJ1-2	.
TGTGCCACGGAGAGGGCGCAGGATCAGCCCCAGCATTTT	CATERAQDQPQHF	few	TRBV28	TRBJ1-5	.
TGTGCCAGCAGTTTATTCAGGTGGACTGAAGCTTTCTTT	CASSLFRWTEAFF	.	TRBV28	TRBJ1-1	.
TGTGCCAGCAGCCCCTGGGGGGTGGAGACCCAGTACTTC	CASSPWGVETQYF	.	TRBV6-2/TRBV6-3	TRBJ2-5	.
TGCGCCAGCAGCCAGGGCGGAGGGAACGAAAAACTGTTTTTT	CASSQGGGNEKLFF	.	TRBV4-1	TRBJ1-4	.
TGTGCCAGTCAGGGTAGTATTCAAAACTATGGCTACACCTTC	CASQGSIQNYGYTF	.	TRBV19	TRBJ1-2	.
TGTGCCAGCTCACCACGGAATGGGGAGACCCAGTACTTC	CASSPRNGETQYF	.	TRBV18	TRBJ2-5	.
TGTGCCACCAGCCCGGACAGGGGTAGCAATCAGCCCCAGCATTTT	CATSPDRGSNQPQHF	.	TRBV15	TRBJ1-5	TRBD1
TGTGCCAGCAGTTCAGAGGGGCGCTCCTACAATGAGCAGTTCTTC	CASSSEGRSYNEQFF	.	TRBV27	TRBJ2-1	.
TGTGCCAGTAGTATTGGACAGGGGCCCAATGAGCAGTTCTTC	CASSIGQGPNEQFF	.	TRBV19	TRBJ2-1	TRBD1
TGTGCCAGCAGCGGCCGGGACGTATCCTACGAGCAGTACTTC	CASSGRDVSYEQYF	.	TRBV9	TRBJ2-7	.
TGTGCCAGCAGTGAACGAGGGGCCGAGCAGTACTTC	CASSERGAEQYF	.	TRBV2	TRBJ2-7	.